The clone carrying this T cell receptor (beta chain) was picked up one time. Other DNA variants within this sample encode the same CDR3. The data belong to a study of blood T cell repertoires in COVID-19. The V and J ends lost 5 bases and 4 bases, in that order; junction bases with no gene match: 6. CDR3 length equals 14 residues. Germline lookup yields CDR1 SGHTS and CDR2 YDEGEE. The data were produced by immunoSEQ multiplex PCR, yet TCRdb's version contains in-frame clones alone and is incomplete. The sample has roughly 220,000 clones; around 80% are singletons. Material: peripheral blood. The TCR comes from a woman between 55 and 75 years old who had recovered from COVID-19. This rearrangement joins TRBV5-8 to TRBJ1-1; 9 nucleotides line up with TRBD1. DNA for the CDR3: TGTGCCAGCAGTTTAGGACAGGGGATCACTGAAGCTTTCTTT. This translates into CASSLGQGITEAFF. The full variable domain, with the rest looked up from reference TRBV5-8 and TRBJ1-1, is EAGVTQSPTHLIKTRGQQATLRCSPISGHTSVYWYQQALGLGLQFLLWYDEGEERNRGNFPPRFSGRQFPNYSSELNVNALELEDSALYLCASSLGQGITEAFFGQGTRLTVV.